The source of this T cell receptor (beta chain) is a study of early T cells in non-severe SARS-CoV-2 infection. In the library, individual cDNA molecules carried attached unique molecular identifiers. TCRdb re-analysed the 5' RACE reads in MiXCR, keeping a single row per CDR3 protein. The sample has about 85,000 distinct CDR3 sequences; about an eighth are singletons. Overall study results and limits: There was a bias toward anti-spike CD8 responses in VDJdb matching, which missed private and CD4 specificities.

The CDR3 loop spans 14 amino acids. After removal of 3 bases from V and 7 bases from J, the junction contained 3 bases not matched to a gene. Germline assignment: CDR1 MGHRA and CDR2 YSYEKL. This clonotype was detected many times. Its antigen is undetermined. The sequenced material came from whole blood. The chain links TRBV4-1 to TRBJ2-1, with 10 bases matching TRBD1. The clonotype originates from an adult who was a healthcare worker with PCR-confirmed SARS-CoV-2 infection or an uninfected control (not recorded which). The CDR3 loop is CASSHGGQGNEQFF. The CDR3 DNA sequence: TGCGCCAGCAGCCACGGGGGACAGGGGAATGAGCAGTTCTTC.